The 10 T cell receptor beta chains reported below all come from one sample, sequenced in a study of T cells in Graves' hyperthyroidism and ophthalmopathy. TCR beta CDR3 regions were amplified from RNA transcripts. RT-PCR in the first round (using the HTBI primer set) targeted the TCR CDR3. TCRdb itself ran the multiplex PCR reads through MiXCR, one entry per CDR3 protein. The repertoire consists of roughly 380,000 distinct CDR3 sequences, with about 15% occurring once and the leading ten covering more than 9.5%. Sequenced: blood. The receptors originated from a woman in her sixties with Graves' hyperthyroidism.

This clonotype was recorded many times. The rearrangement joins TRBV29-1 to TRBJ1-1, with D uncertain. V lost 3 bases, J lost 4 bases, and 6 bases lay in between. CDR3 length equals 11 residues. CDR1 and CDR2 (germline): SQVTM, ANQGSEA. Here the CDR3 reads CSVDGGTEAFF. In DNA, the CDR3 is TGCAGCGTTGATGGTGGCACTGAAGCTTTCTTT.

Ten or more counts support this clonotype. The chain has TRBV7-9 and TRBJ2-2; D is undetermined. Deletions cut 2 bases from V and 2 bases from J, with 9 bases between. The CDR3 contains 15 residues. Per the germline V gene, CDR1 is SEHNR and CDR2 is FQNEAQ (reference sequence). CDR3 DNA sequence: TGTGCCAGCAGCTTAATAGGGATCAACACCGGGGAGCTGTTTTTT. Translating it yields CASSLIGINTGELFF.

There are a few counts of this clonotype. The CDR3 protein is CASSTMTTDTQYF. CDR3 in DNA: TGTGCCAGCAGTACGATGACCACAGATACGCAGTATTTT. V gene TRBV6-1 combines with J gene TRBJ2-3; D remains ambiguous. The CDR3 runs to 13 residues. Deletions cut 5 bases from V and 2 bases from J, with 8 bases between. Per germline, CDR1 MNHNS and CDR2 SASEGT.

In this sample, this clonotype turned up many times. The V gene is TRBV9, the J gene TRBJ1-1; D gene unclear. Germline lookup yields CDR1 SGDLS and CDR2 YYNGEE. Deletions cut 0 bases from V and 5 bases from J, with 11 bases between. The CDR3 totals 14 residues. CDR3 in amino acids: CASSVATVGTEAFF. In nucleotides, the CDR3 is TGTGCCAGCAGCGTAGCCACGGTAGGGACTGAAGCTTTCTTT.

Here the CDR3 DNA reads TGTGCCAGCAGCCCCAGGCGAGGGAGTGGGGACACCGGGGAGCTGTTTTTT. Residues: CASSPRRGSGDTGELFF. The rearrangement links TRBV5-6 to TRBJ2-2, with TRBD2 as a possible D gene (5 bases). CDR1 SGHDT and CDR2 YYEEEE come from the germline V gene. Trimming took 4 bases from V and 3 from J, leaving 19 bases between them. The CDR3 sequence is 17 residues long.

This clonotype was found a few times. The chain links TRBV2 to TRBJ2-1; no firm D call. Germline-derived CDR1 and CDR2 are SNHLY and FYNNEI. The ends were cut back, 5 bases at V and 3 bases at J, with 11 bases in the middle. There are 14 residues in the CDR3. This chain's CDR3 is CASSLRSDYNEQFF. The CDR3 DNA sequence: TGTGCCAGCAGTTTAAGGTCCGACTACAATGAGCAGTTCTTC.

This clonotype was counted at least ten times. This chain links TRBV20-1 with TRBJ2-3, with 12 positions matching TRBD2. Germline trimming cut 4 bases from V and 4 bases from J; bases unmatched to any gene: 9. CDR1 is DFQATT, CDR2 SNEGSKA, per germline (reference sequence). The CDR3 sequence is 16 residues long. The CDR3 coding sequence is TGCAGTGCTAACTCCCTGACTAGCGGGAGTTCAGATACGCAGTATTTT. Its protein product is CSANSLTSGSSDTQYF.

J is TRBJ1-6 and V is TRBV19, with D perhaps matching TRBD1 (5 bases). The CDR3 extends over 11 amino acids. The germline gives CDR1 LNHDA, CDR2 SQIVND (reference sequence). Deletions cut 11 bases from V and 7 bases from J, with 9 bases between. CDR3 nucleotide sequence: TGTGCCGGGGACGCGAATTCACCCCTCCACTTT. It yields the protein CAGDANSPLHF.

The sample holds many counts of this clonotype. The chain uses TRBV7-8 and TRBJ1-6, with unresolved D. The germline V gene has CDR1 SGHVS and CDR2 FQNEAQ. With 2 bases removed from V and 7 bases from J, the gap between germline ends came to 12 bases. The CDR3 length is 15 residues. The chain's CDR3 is CASSLKRLGNSPLHF. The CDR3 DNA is TGTGCCAGCAGCTTAAAGAGGTTGGGGAATTCACCCCTCCACTTT.

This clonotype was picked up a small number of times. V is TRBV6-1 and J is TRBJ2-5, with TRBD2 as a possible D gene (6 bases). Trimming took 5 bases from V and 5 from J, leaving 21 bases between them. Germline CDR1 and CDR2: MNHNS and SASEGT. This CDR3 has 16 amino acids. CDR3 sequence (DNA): TGTGCCAGCAGTCAGGGCCCTTCGGGAGTTGGGGAGACCCAGTACTTC. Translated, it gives CASSQGPSGVGETQYF.